Below are 17 T cell receptor beta chains sequenced from a single sample in a study of identical twins. TCRdb reprocessed the 5' RACE reads with MiXCR, giving one entry per CDR3 protein. The table records about 720,000 distinct CDR3 sequences, approximately 9% of them present only once. Separately, the same data were catalogued under a study of yellow fever vaccine responses in identical twins.

Sequenced input: PBMCs. Source of these receptors: a young woman in good health.

This clonotype came up a few times. The CDR3 is CASSKASWKNTGELFF. The CDR3, as DNA: TGTGCCAGCAGCAAGGCCAGTTGGAAAAACACCGGGGAGCTGTTTTTT. The chain recombines TRBV21-1 with TRBJ2-2. TRBV21-1 is tagged as a pseudogene. The CDR3 has 16 residues.

This clonotype was counted between two and nine times. The V and J genes are TRBV20-1 and TRBJ2-7; D perhaps matches TRBD1 (6 bases). Between the trimmed V and J ends, which lost 5 bases and 3 bases, there was a span of 14 bases. Germline loops: CDR1 DFQATT, CDR2 SNEGSKA (reference sequence). The CDR3 runs 13 residues. The CDR3 is CSAPGDIIYEQYF. The CDR3 coding sequence is TGCAGTGCTCCAGGGGACATCATCTACGAGCAGTACTTC.

V and J are TRBV10-3 and TRBJ2-7; D is uncertain. V dropped 2 bases and J dropped 9 bases, with 14 bases sitting between them. The V gene's germline CDR1 is ENHRY and CDR2 SYGVKD. The CDR3 runs 13 residues. The CDR3 coding sequence is TGTGCCATCAGTGAGCGGCAGGCCCTGGGGCAGTACTTC. It specifies CAISERQALGQYF.

Many counts were recorded for this clonotype. The V gene is TRBV4-1, the J gene TRBJ2-2, with D perhaps being TRBD1 or TRBD2 (5 bases each). This CDR3 is 14 amino acids long. CDR1 and CDR2 from the germline V gene are MGHRA and YSYEKL. Trimming removed 1 base at V and 6 bases at J, with 9 bases between. This chain's CDR3 is CASSQGRGSGELFF. CDR3 bases: TGCGCCAGCAGCCAAGGCCGGGGCTCCGGGGAGCTGTTTTTT.

There are many counts of this clonotype. At one end, the junction sequence differs from germline, possibly due to a read error. The chain carries TRBV5-1 and TRBJ2-7; D is undetermined. Germline lookup yields CDR1 SGHRS and CDR2 YFSETQ. The CDR3 covers 13 residues. CDR3 residues: CASSLKVSYEQYF. Here the CDR3 DNA reads TGTGCCAGCAGTTTGAAGGTCTCCTACGAGCAGTACTTC.

This clonotype was seen a few times. The chain joins TRBV7-9 to TRBJ2-7; D is uncertain. V lost 5 bases to trimming and J lost 0 bases, with 14 bases between them. Germline CDR1 is SEHNR and CDR2 is FQNEAQ (reference sequence). This CDR3 region has 15 residues. The CDR3: CASSPLGFGSYEQYF. CDR3 bases: TGTGCCAGCAGCCCCCTGGGTTTTGGCTCCTACGAGCAGTACTTC.

This clonotype has just a few counts. The genes are TRBV5-1 and TRBJ1-1, with a possible D match to TRBD1 (6 bases). The germline gives CDR1 SGHRS, CDR2 YFSETQ. The CDR3 contains 13 residues. Trimming removed 4 bases at V and 0 bases at J, with 7 bases between. Written as DNA, the CDR3 is TGCGCCAGCAGCAGGGACATGAACACTGAAGCTTTCTTT. This encodes CASSRDMNTEAFF.

This clonotype was counted between two and nine times. The chain is built from TRBV7-2 and TRBJ2-1, with D perhaps matching TRBD2 (5 bases). Germline V lookup: CDR1 SGHTA, CDR2 FQGNSA. The CDR3 covers 12 residues. Trimming took 5 bases from V and 7 from J, leaving 9 bases between them. As DNA, the CDR3 is TGTGCCAGCAGCGTTAGCGTAAATGAGCAGTTCTTC. Amino acids: CASSVSVNEQFF.

Only a few counts were recorded for this clonotype. The chain combines TRBV20-1 with TRBJ1-4; the D is unclear. The CDR3 sequence is 12 residues long. In germline, CDR1 is DFQATT, CDR2 SNEGSKA (reference sequence). The CDR3 loop reads CSVDATNEKLFF. DNA of the CDR3: TGCAGCGTGGATGCAACTAATGAAAAACTGTTTTTT.

The chain employs TRBV5-6 and TRBJ2-2; TRBD2 is a possible D gene (5 bases). The CDR3 loop spans 16 amino acids. From germline, CDR1 is SGHDT and CDR2 YYEEEE. V lost 2 bases to trimming and J lost 6 bases, with 17 bases between them. The CDR3, as DNA: TGTGCCAGCAGCTTCGCAGGAGGAGTATTTCCCGGGGAGCTGTTTTTT. This translates into CASSFAGGVFPGELFF.

The sample holds a few counts of this clonotype. The chain links TRBV7-9 to TRBJ1-4; the match to TRBD1 covers 7 bases. Germline CDR1 SEHNR, CDR2 FQNEAQ (reference sequence). This CDR3 has 14 residues. V gave up 5 bases and J gave up 5 bases; unmatched junction bases: 5. In nucleotides, the CDR3 is TGTGCCAGCAGCCCACAGGGGCTCAATGAAAAACTGTTTTTT. Amino acid sequence: CASSPQGLNEKLFF.

Here the CDR3 DNA reads TGCAGCGTTGATTCCGAAAACTCCTACGAGCAGTACTTC. This translates into CSVDSENSYEQYF. V gene TRBV29-1 combines with J gene TRBJ2-7; D remains unclear. V lost 3 bases, J lost 0 bases, and 9 bases lay in between. The CDR3 runs to 13 residues. CDR1 SQVTM and CDR2 ANQGSEA come from the germline V gene.

This clonotype has only a few counts. The chain couples TRBV15 to TRBJ2-3; D is ambiguous. The CDR3 runs to 14 residues. CDR1 and CDR2 (germline): LNHNV, YYDKDF (reference sequence). Deletions cut 0 bases from V and 4 bases from J, with 8 bases between. CDR3 amino acids: CATSRDRAADTQYF. In DNA form, the CDR3 reads TGTGCCACCAGCAGAGATAGAGCCGCAGATACGCAGTATTTT. The variable domain in full, completed from reference TRBV15 and TRBJ2-3, reads DAMVIQNPRYQVTQFGKPVTLSCSQTLNHNVMYWYQQKSSQAPKLLFHYYDKDFNNEADTPDNFQSRRPNTSFCFLDIRSPGLGDTAMYLCATSRDRAADTQYFGPGTRLTVL.

At least ten counts were recorded for this clonotype. The gene calls are TRBV4-3 and TRBJ2-1; either TRBD1 or TRBD2 may supply D (5 bases each). From germline, CDR1 is LGHNA and CDR2 YSLEER. The CDR3 has 16 amino acids. Trimming shortened V by 3 bases and J by 0 bases, and 12 bases separated the two germline ends. The CDR3 bases are TGCGCCAGCAGCCATACTAGGGGATTCTCCTACAATGAGCAGTTCTTC. This encodes CASSHTRGFSYNEQFF.

The sample holds many counts of this clonotype. The chain's CDR3 is CASSESGVDGQYF. In DNA, the CDR3 is TGTGCCAGCAGTGAATCAGGGGTAGATGGGCAGTACTTC. This chain links TRBV25-1 with TRBJ2-7; maybe TRBD1 (6 bases). The CDR3 has 13 amino acids. Germline CDR1 reads MGHDK; CDR2 reads SYGVNS. V was trimmed by 1 base and J by 9 bases, leaving 13 bases between them.

This clonotype was observed a handful of times. The gene calls are TRBV28 and TRBJ2-2; 7 bases align to TRBD1. The germline V gene has CDR1 MDHEN and CDR2 SYDVKM. J lost 2 bases, V lost 7 bases, and 13 bases had no gene match. This CDR3 comprises 17 residues. The CDR3 bases are TGTGCCAGCACGCTCCCCCAGACAGGGCCCAACACCGGGGAGCTGTTTTTT. This codes for CASTLPQTGPNTGELFF.

This clonotype has a handful of counts. This chain joins TRBV3-1 and TRBJ2-1; 7 positions match TRBD1. There are 15 residues in the CDR3. The ends lost 3 bases at V and 2 bases at J; junction bases unmatched: 4. The V gene's germline CDR1 is LGHDT and CDR2 YNNKEL (reference sequence). The CDR3 protein is CASSQVTGPYNEQFF. CDR3 in DNA: TGTGCCAGCAGCCAGGTGACAGGGCCCTACAATGAGCAGTTCTTC.